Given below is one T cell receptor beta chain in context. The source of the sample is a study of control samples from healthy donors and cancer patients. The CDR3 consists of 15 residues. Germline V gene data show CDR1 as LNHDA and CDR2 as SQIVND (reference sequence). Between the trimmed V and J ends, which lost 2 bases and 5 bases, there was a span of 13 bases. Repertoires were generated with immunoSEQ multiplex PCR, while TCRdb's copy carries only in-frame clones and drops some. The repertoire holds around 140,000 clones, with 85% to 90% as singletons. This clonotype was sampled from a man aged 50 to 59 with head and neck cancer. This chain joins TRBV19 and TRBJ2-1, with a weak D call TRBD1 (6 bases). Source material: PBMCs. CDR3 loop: CASSILQGRNNEQFF. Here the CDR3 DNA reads TGTGCCAGTAGTATATTGCAGGGGAGAAACAATGAGCAGTTCTTC.